Below are 10 T cell receptor beta chains sequenced from a single sample in a study of OX40 agonist ivuxolimab in advanced cancers. TCRdb's table, derived via immunoSEQ multiplex PCR, lists solely in-frame clones and lacks some. The table shows approximately 46,000 clones, with 70% to 80% occurring only once. The sequenced sample was CD4+ or CD8+ T cells sorted from blood, obtained in a trial of the OX40 agonist ivuxolimab. The receptors were sampled from an adult with an advanced solid tumor such as melanoma, head and neck, liver or kidney cancer.

CDR3 DNA sequence: TGTGCCAGCGTCGGCCTGGAAACCTACAATGAGCAGTTCTTC. It specifies CASVGLETYNEQFF. The chain recombines TRBV6-1 with TRBJ2-1, with D hard to call. Germline V gene lookup returns CDR1 MNHNS and CDR2 SASEGT. V was shortened by 8 bases and J by 2 bases, with 13 bases between the two germline ends. CDR3 length equals 14 residues.

This chain links TRBV29-1 with TRBJ1-2, with a tentative D call TRBD1 (5 bases). The V end lost 4 bases, the J end lost 8 bases, and 11 bases lay between the germline ends. The CDR3 has 11 amino acids. The germline gives CDR1 SQVTM, CDR2 ANQGSEA. The CDR3 nucleotides are TGCAGCGTTGTTGAGGGGATCGGCTACACCTTC. This gives the protein CSVVEGIGYTF.

This clone was detected a few times. The CDR3, as DNA: TGTGCCAGCATTGGCCCAAGGGAGCGGTCCTACAATGAGCAGTTCTTC. It yields the protein CASIGPRERSYNEQFF. The genes are TRBV6-6 and TRBJ2-1; a weak D match, TRBD2 (5 bases). Germline CDR1 and CDR2: MNHNY and SVGAGI (reference sequence). The CDR3 is made up of 16 amino acids. V lost 7 bases and J lost 1, with 17 bases in between.

The chain has TRBV6-5 and TRBJ1-6; TRBD1 matches at 7 bases. Trimming at V came to 3 bases and at J to 2 bases, leaving 4 bases not matched to a gene. Germline loops: CDR1 MNHEY, CDR2 SVGAGI. This CDR3 is 16 amino acids long. In nucleotides, the CDR3 is TGTGCCAGCAGTTATGACAGGGTCACCTATAATTCACCCCTCCACTTT. Protein: CASSYDRVTYNSPLHF.

The chain joins TRBV30 to TRBJ2-2; D unclear. Germline V gene lookup returns CDR1 GTSNPN and CDR2 SVGIG (reference sequence). Trimming cost V 0 bases and J 3 bases, with 23 bases left between them. The CDR3 spans 19 residues. Written as DNA, the CDR3 is TGTGCCTGGAGTGTTGTCAGATCCTGGGGTGTGGGATACACCGGGGAGCTGTTTTTT. Its translation is CAWSVVRSWGVGYTGELFF.

This clone was detected only once. The chain uses TRBV6-5 and TRBJ1-5, with TRBD1 identical over 7 bases. V shed 5 bases and J 4 bases; nucleotides not matched to a gene: 5. The CDR3 has 14 residues. The germline CDR1 and CDR2 sequences are MNHEY and SVGAGI. The CDR3 protein is CASSPYRGNQPQHF. The CDR3 nucleotides read TGTGCCAGCAGTCCCTACAGGGGAAATCAGCCCCAGCATTTT.

This clone has a single count. The chain has TRBV6-1 and TRBJ2-2; D is uncertain. This CDR3 spans 14 amino acids. CDR1 is MNHNS, CDR2 SASEGT, per germline. Trimming stripped 6 bases from V and 7 bases from J, with 15 bases between. The CDR3 bases are TGTGCCAGCAGCCGGACGGTGGGTGGCGGGGAGCTGTTTTTT. Amino acids: CASSRTVGGGELFF.

The chain joins TRBV28 to TRBJ1-3; D ambiguous. The CDR3 extends over 12 amino acids. Germline lookup yields CDR1 MDHEN and CDR2 SYDVKM. Trimming stripped 8 bases from V and 3 bases from J, with 8 bases between. The CDR3 region has the DNA TGTGCCAGCCGTGGCAGTGGAAACACCATATATTTT. Protein product: CASRGSGNTIYF.

CDR3 sequence: CASSLQFSLHF. CDR3 nucleotide sequence: TGTGCCAGCAGTTTACAATTCTCCCTCCACTTT. This chain connects TRBV28 to TRBJ1-6; D is uncertain. This CDR3 comprises 11 residues. Trimming pared 2 bases from V and 14 bases from J, leaving 7 bases between. CDR1 and CDR2 (germline): MDHEN, SYDVKM.

The chain joins TRBV7-2 to TRBJ2-1; a weak D match, TRBD2 (6 bases). V lost 5 bases to trimming and J lost 0 bases, with 11 bases between them. This CDR3 is built from 15 residues. Germline V gene sequence: CDR1 SGHTA, CDR2 FQGNSA. CDR3 amino acids: CASSNSGSSYNEQFF. The CDR3 DNA sequence: TGTGCCAGCAGCAATAGCGGAAGCTCCTACAATGAGCAGTTCTTC.